This T cell receptor (beta chain) was sequenced in a study of blood T cells in healthy people across ages. Notes on the study in general: Strongly correlated with naive T cell percentage was TCR beta diversity. Getting older went along with TCR beta diversity per million T cells dropping roughly linearly.

Trimming removed 1 base from V and 2 bases from J, with 11 bases in between. Germline V CDR1 and CDR2: DFQATT, SNEGSKA (reference sequence). This CDR3 contains 14 residues. This clonotype showed up just a few times. Its antigen is unknown. Through a sample-barcoded 5' primer and a J-beta primer mix, a second PCR was run for roughly 6 to 12 cycles. Sequencing yielded, for each sample, at least 3 million paired-end reads carrying CDR3. TCRdb ran MiXCR on the 5' RACE reads and lists one entry per CDR3 protein. The data hold 1.5 million to 2 million distinct CDR3 sequences, with approximately 32% observed a single time.

This receptor was taken from a woman under 40 in good health. V usage is TRBV20-1 and J usage is TRBJ2-5, with D maybe TRBD1 (6 bases). Sequencing was performed on blood. The CDR3 region is CSARARTEQETQYF. The CDR3 coding sequence is TGCAGTGCTAGAGCTCGGACAGAACAAGAGACCCAGTACTTC.